This is a list of T cell receptor beta chains from one sample in a study of tumor and adjacent non-tumor tissue in lung cancer. TCRdb used MiXCR to reprocess the multiplex PCR reads, holding one entry per CDR3 protein. The data show about 110,000 distinct CDR3 sequences, roughly 80% seen once. The sample was lung tumor tissue. These receptors came from a woman in her fifties or sixties with non-small cell lung cancer. The CDR3 runs from the conserved cysteine through the conserved F or W. A D gene is named only where the DNA matches it firmly. The listing skips clone size in some rows; elsewhere it reads once, few, many or a size class.

CDR3 DNA: TGCGCCAGCAGCCAAGTGACGGCTATAGACGAGCAGTACTTC
CDR3 protein: CASSQVTAIDEQYF
clone size: -
J gene: TRBJ2-7
D gene: -
V gene: TRBV4-1

CDR3 DNA: TGCAGTGCTAGATTTGGGGAGCCCGGGGGGGATGCAACTAATGAAAAACTCTTTTTT
CDR3 protein: CSARFGEPGGDATNEKLFF
clone size: -
J gene: TRBJ1-4
D gene: -
V gene: TRBV20-1

CDR3 DNA: TGTCCCAGCAGTGTCCAGGGAGAGGAAGGGACCCAGTACTTC
CDR3 protein: CPSSVQGEEGTQYF
clone size: -
J gene: TRBJ2-5
D gene: -
V gene: TRBV6-5

CDR3 DNA: TGCAGTACTAGATCGAACACCGCGGAGCTGTTATTT
CDR3 protein: CSTRSNTAELLF
clone size: -
J gene: TRBJ2-2
D gene: -
V gene: TRBV20-1

CDR3 DNA: TGTGCCAGCAGCATAGCGGGGTCCACAGTTACGCAGTATTTT
CDR3 protein: CASSIAGSTVTQYF
clone size: -
J gene: TRBJ2-3
D gene: TRBD2
V gene: TRBV12-3/TRBV12-4

CDR3 DNA: TGTGCCAGTAGGTCTACGCGAGGTGCTTACAATGAGCATTTCTTC
CDR3 protein: CASRSTRGAYNEHFF
clone size: -
J gene: TRBJ2-1
D gene: -
V gene: TRBV11-1

CDR3 DNA: TGTGCCAGCAGTTACTACGGGGCGGCCCTAGACGAGCAGTACTTC
CDR3 protein: CASSYYGAALDEQYF
clone size: few
J gene: TRBJ2-7
D gene: -
V gene: TRBV6-2/TRBV6-3

CDR3 DNA: TGTGCCAGCAGTTACTCCGGGACTAGCGGGCAAGAGACCCAGTACTTC
CDR3 protein: CASSYSGTSGQETQYF
clone size: -
J gene: TRBJ2-5
D gene: TRBD2
V gene: TRBV6-5

CDR3 DNA: TGTACCAGCAGTTACGGCAGGGGAAAACCTACCTTATATGGCTACACCTTC
CDR3 protein: CTSSYGRGKPTLYGYTF
clone size: few
J gene: TRBJ1-2
D gene: -
V gene: TRBV6-6

CDR3 DNA: TGTGCTAGCAGAAAAGATATGTCCTACGAGCAATACTTC
CDR3 protein: CASRKDMSYEQYF
clone size: -
J gene: TRBJ2-7
D gene: -
V gene: TRBV5-4